One sample yielded the 32 T cell receptor beta chains listed below, sequenced in a study of cytotoxic CD8 clonotypes in ibrutinib-treated CLL. Sequenced by immunoSEQ multiplex PCR; TCRdb stores in-frame clones only, minus some. The sample records under 300,000 clones, around 76% being singletons. The starting material was PBMCs, obtained at disease progression, from a patient treated with ibrutinib. The receptors come from a human donor with chronic lymphocytic leukemia.

V usage is TRBV9 and J usage is TRBJ2-1; TRBD2 matches 14 bases. The J segment lost 9 bases and the V segment lost 7 bases, leaving 9 bases of the junction unmatched. This CDR3 region has 15 residues. Germline values: CDR1 SGDLS, CDR2 YYNGEE. The chain's CDR3 is CASASRTSGGSEQFF. CDR3 coding DNA: TGTGCCAGCGCCTCTAGGACTAGCGGGGGGAGTGAGCAGTTCTTC.

This chain connects TRBV2 to TRBJ2-2, with TRBD2 matching over 10 bases. The CDR3 extends over 15 amino acids. J was trimmed by 2 bases and V by 7 bases; bases with no gene match: 4. CDR1 and CDR2 from the germline V gene are SNHLY and FYNNEI. The CDR3 DNA follows: TGTGCCAGCAATGGACTAGCGGTCAACACCGGGGAGCTGTTTTTT. Protein sequence: CASNGLAVNTGELFF.

The V call is TRBV19, the J call TRBJ2-6, with 7 positions matching TRBD1. Germline V gene lookup returns CDR1 LNHDA and CDR2 SQIVND (reference sequence). The CDR3 sequence is 16 residues long. Trimming at V came to 6 bases and at J to 2 bases, leaving 7 bases not matched to a gene. CDR3 sequence: CASRLRQGAGANVLTF. CDR3 DNA: TGTGCCAGTAGGCTGCGACAGGGAGCTGGGGCCAACGTCCTGACTTTC.

The chain uses TRBV20-1 and TRBJ2-7; no reliable D call. Germline V gives CDR1 DFQATT, CDR2 SNEGSKA (reference sequence). Deletions cut 3 bases from V and 10 bases from J, with 10 bases between. This CDR3 is 10 amino acids long. CDR3 sequence reads: CSASSVLQYF. Here the CDR3 DNA reads TGCAGTGCTAGCAGTGTATTACAGTACTTC.

The CDR3 region has the DNA TGTGCCAGCGGAACGACAGGGGGCTACGAGCAGTACTTC. It codes for CASGTTGGYEQYF. J is TRBJ2-7 and V is TRBV6-6; TRBD1 aligns across 9 bases. Germline CDR1 MNHNY, CDR2 SVGAGI (reference sequence). The CDR3 runs to 13 residues. V was clipped by 8 bases and J by 3 bases; unmatched bases: 5.

The chain has TRBV28 and TRBJ2-2; 7 bases line up with TRBD2. The CDR3 contains 15 residues. Germline-derived CDR1 and CDR2 are MDHEN and SYDVKM. The ends lost 6 bases at V and 5 bases at J; junction bases unmatched: 9. CDR3: CASSRPGLPTGELFF. CDR3 DNA sequence: TGTGCCAGCAGCCGACCGGGACTACCTACCGGGGAGCTGTTTTTT.

The V gene is TRBV29-1, the J gene TRBJ1-4, with 7 bases identical to TRBD1. Germline CDR1 reads SQVTM; CDR2 reads ANQGSEA. The CDR3 totals 14 residues. Trimming took 4 bases from V and 4 from J; bases not matched to a gene: 6. CDR3 in DNA: TGCAGCGTTGGTCGGGACAGCCTTAATGAAAAACTGTTTTTT. Encoded protein: CSVGRDSLNEKLFF.

Remarks on this clone: Relative to the germline gene, one junction end is altered; a read error may explain this. The rearrangement joins TRBV9 to TRBJ2-1; the match to TRBD1 covers 12 bases. The CDR3 is 14 amino acids. Germline V gene data show CDR1 as SGDLS and CDR2 as YYNGEE. DNA of the CDR3: TGTGCCAGCAGCGCCGGGACAGGGGGCAATGTGCAGTTCTTC. Encoded protein: CASSAGTGGNVQFF.

Only one count was recorded for this clone. This chain joins TRBV11-2 and TRBJ2-7, with TRBD2 matching 10 bases. The trim removed 0 bases at V and 0 bases at J, leaving 11 bases unmatched. The germline CDR1 and CDR2 sequences are SGHAT and FQNNGV. The CDR3 extends over 19 amino acids. This CDR3 is CASSLEPALAGVLSYEQYF. In DNA, the CDR3 is TGTGCCAGCAGCTTAGAGCCAGCCCTAGCGGGGGTCCTCTCCTACGAGCAGTACTTC.

The rearrangement uses TRBV6-5 and TRBJ2-5; 9 nucleotides match TRBD2. The germline V gene has CDR1 MNHEY and CDR2 SVGAGI. Trimming took 6 bases from V and 1 from J; bases not matched to a gene: 3. CDR3 size: 14 residues. The CDR3 reads CASRISGGQETQYF. CDR3 DNA sequence: TGTGCCAGCAGGATTAGCGGGGGCCAAGAGACCCAGTACTTC.

This clone appeared a few times. Here the CDR3 reads CASSFSGNTIYF. The CDR3 DNA reads as TGTGCCAGCAGCTTTTCCGGAAACACCATATATTTT. The chain links TRBV5-6 to TRBJ1-3, with no clear D. The V gene's germline CDR1 is SGHDT and CDR2 YYEEEE. The CDR3 has 12 amino acids. Trimming removed 2 bases at V and 4 bases at J, with 4 bases between.

The genes are TRBV25-1 and TRBJ1-6; a possible D gene is TRBD1 (5 bases). The CDR3 loop spans 14 amino acids. Germline values: CDR1 MGHDK, CDR2 SYGVNS. V lost 7 bases and J 0 bases, leaving 7 bases between the germline ends. The CDR3 nucleotides are TGTGCCAGCAAGGACAACTCCTATAATTCACCCCTCCACTTT. This codes for CASKDNSYNSPLHF.

About this clone itself: The sample holds other DNA sequences that translate to the same CDR3. V usage is TRBV29-1 and J usage is TRBJ2-7, with a weak D call TRBD1 (5 bases). Per germline, CDR1 SQVTM and CDR2 ANQGSEA. V lost 1 base, J lost 4 bases, and 5 bases lay in between. There are 11 residues in the CDR3. The DNA of the CDR3 is TGCAGCGTTGAAGCAGGGTACGAGCAGTACTTC. The encoded protein is CSVEAGYEQYF.

V gene TRBV4-3 combines with J gene TRBJ2-3; 12 bases fit TRBD2. Germline values: CDR1 LGHNA, CDR2 YSLEER. The CDR3 sequence is 15 residues long. V lost 4 bases and J lost 6; bases outside the gene matches: 5. The CDR3 sequence: CASSRTSGRRDTQYF. The CDR3 nucleotides read TGCGCCAGCAGCCGCACTAGCGGGAGGAGGGATACGCAGTATTTT.

This clone was seen only a few times. The J gene is TRBJ1-1, the V gene TRBV2; D ambiguous. CDR3 size: 14 residues. The V gene lost 6 bases and the J gene lost 1 base, with 12 bases spanning the gap. The germline V gene encodes CDR1 SNHLY and CDR2 FYNNEI. The CDR3 DNA is TGTGCCAGCAGGGCCCCCGACGGGAACACTGAAGCTTTCTTT. Amino acids: CASRAPDGNTEAFF.

A single count supports this clone. The chain combines TRBV29-1 with TRBJ2-7, with TRBD1 identical over 7 bases. This CDR3 is 12 amino acids long. V lost 8 bases to trimming and J lost 3 bases; unmatched junction nucleotides: 7. Germline CDR1 reads SQVTM; CDR2 reads ANQGSEA. CDR3 loop: CSTRQGSYEQYF. CDR3 nucleotides: TGCAGCACACGACAGGGAAGCTACGAGCAGTACTTC.

With respect to this clone: Other DNA sequences from this sample encode an identical CDR3 as well. The V call is TRBV9, the J call TRBJ2-1; D is uncertain. Trimming stripped 0 bases from V and 7 bases from J, with 5 bases between. This CDR3 region has 12 residues. Germline V lookup: CDR1 SGDLS, CDR2 YYNGEE. CDR3 bases: TGTGCCAGCAGCGTAGGGGTAAATGAGCAGTTCTTC. It specifies CASSVGVNEQFF.

This chain connects TRBV29-1 to TRBJ2-7; 10 nucleotides match TRBD2. The V gene's germline CDR1 is SQVTM and CDR2 ANQGSEA. V lost 3 bases and J lost 4; bases outside the gene matches: 6. The CDR3 contains 14 residues. CDR3 nucleotide sequence: TGCAGCGTTGAGCGGGCTAGCGGGGGTTACGAGCAGTACTTC. Its translation: CSVERASGGYEQYF.

This clone has only a few counts. V and J are TRBV19 and TRBJ2-1; 7 bases match TRBD2. CDR1 LNHDA and CDR2 SQIVND come from the germline V gene (reference sequence). Trimming removed 4 bases from V and 4 bases from J; junction bases left unmatched: 16. This CDR3 region has 18 residues. The CDR3 reads CASSRGSRTGGHYNEQFF. Here the CDR3 DNA reads TGTGCCAGTAGTAGAGGCTCTCGAACGGGAGGCCATTACAATGAGCAGTTCTTC.

This clone was seen a few times. V gene TRBV12-5 combines with J gene TRBJ2-5; no firm D call. Germline V CDR1 and CDR2: LGHNT, FRNRAP. Trimming took 0 bases from V and 4 from J, leaving 0 bases between them. The CDR3 runs 11 residues. The CDR3 bases are TGTGCTAGTGGTTTGGTAGAGACCCAGTACTTC. It yields the protein CASGLVETQYF.

CDR3 sequence (DNA): TGTGCCAGCAGCGCGATCCTGGCGGGCAGGGCGAATTCCAACTATGGCTACACCTTC. It specifies CASSAILAGRANSNYGYTF. This sequence joins TRBV9 and TRBJ1-2; maybe TRBD1 (5 bases). In germline, CDR1 is SGDLS, CDR2 YYNGEE. Trimming took off 3 bases at V and 2 bases at J, with 26 bases between the two ends. CDR3 size: 19 residues.

The V and J genes are TRBV5-1 and TRBJ2-3; 11 nucleotides agree with TRBD2. This CDR3 comprises 17 residues. In germline, CDR1 is SGHRS, CDR2 YFSETQ. Germline trimming cut 4 bases from V and 2 bases from J; bases unmatched to any gene: 9. CDR3 bases: TGCGCCAGCAGCGGAGGTGGGACTAGCGGATTCACAGATACGCAGTATTTT. Its translation is CASSGGGTSGFTDTQYF.

The V and J genes are TRBV7-2 and TRBJ2-2, with 10 bases matching TRBD1. There are 16 residues in the CDR3. Germline V gene sequence: CDR1 SGHTA, CDR2 FQGNSA. V was pared by 6 bases and J by 1 base, with 5 bases of the junction left unmatched. This CDR3 reads CASRPDRGLNTGELFF. The CDR3 DNA reads TGTGCCAGCAGGCCGGACAGGGGGTTGAACACCGGGGAGCTGTTTTTT.

The rearrangement links TRBV5-4 to TRBJ2-3, with 11 bases matching TRBD2. V was pared by 4 bases and J by 5 bases, with 6 bases of the junction left unmatched. The CDR3 consists of 15 residues. CDR1 SGHNT and CDR2 YYREEE come from the germline V gene (reference sequence). The CDR3 protein is CASSPGTSGRDTQYF. The CDR3 DNA sequence: TGTGCCAGCAGCCCGGGGACTAGCGGAAGAGATACGCAGTATTTT. The complete variable domain, with remaining parts taken from reference TRBV5-4 and TRBJ2-3, reads ETGVTQSPTHLIKTRGQQVTLRCSSQSGHNTVSWYQQALGQGPQFIFQYYREEENGRGNFPPRFSGLQFPNYSSELNVNALELDDSALYLCASSPGTSGRDTQYFGPGTRLTVL.

CDR3 sequence reads: CAISRGSYNSPLHF. The DNA for the CDR3 is TGTGCCATAAGCAGAGGCTCCTATAATTCACCCCTCCACTTT. This rearrangement joins TRBV19 to TRBJ1-6; no definite D call. The CDR3 is 14 amino acids. Germline V gene data show CDR1 as LNHDA and CDR2 as SQIVND (reference sequence). The V end was cut by 10 bases, the J end by 0 bases, with 10 bases between.

The chain recombines TRBV1 with TRBJ2-2; no check of the table's D call, TRBD2, against the DNA was made. TRBV1 represents a pseudogene. The CDR3 spans 18 residues. The CDR3 DNA sequence: TGCACCAGCACCCTTGGACTAGCGGGGGGTTTTAACACCGGGGAGCTGTTTTTT. Its translation is CTSTLGLAGGFNTGELFF.

V gene TRBV7-3 combines with J gene TRBJ2-1; perhaps TRBD2 as D (6 bases). This CDR3 comprises 16 residues. V lost 5 bases to trimming and J lost 6 bases, with 20 bases between them. Germline V gene data show CDR1 as SGHTA and CDR2 as FQGTGA. The CDR3 region is CASSRGGRKNSNEQFF. The CDR3 DNA reads as TGTGCCAGCAGCAGAGGAGGGAGGAAGAACTCCAATGAGCAGTTCTTC.

This clone was seen more than once but under ten times. V gene TRBV18 combines with J gene TRBJ1-4; D not certain. From germline, CDR1 is KGHSH and CDR2 LQKENI. The CDR3 covers 12 residues. The V and J ends lost 4 bases and 7 bases respectively, with 7 bases between them. CDR3 sequence: CASSRQSEKLFF. CDR3 in DNA: TGTGCCAGCTCACGGCAGAGTGAAAAACTGTTTTTT.

The chain has TRBV6-1 and TRBJ1-2; possibly TRBD1 for D (6 bases). The germline V gene encodes CDR1 MNHNS and CDR2 SASEGT. The CDR3 consists of 13 residues. V was trimmed by 6 bases and J by 5 bases, leaving 13 bases between them. CDR3 sequence (DNA): TGTGCCAGCAGCCTACAGGGAATGTATGGCTACACCTTC. The encoded protein is CASSLQGMYGYTF.

This rearrangement joins TRBV13 to TRBJ1-3; 8 bases agree with TRBD1. V gave up 3 bases and J gave up 4 bases; unmatched junction bases: 8. In germline, CDR1 is PRHDT, CDR2 FYEKMQ (reference sequence). CDR3 length: 16 residues. CDR3 loop: CASSFLSDRVGNTIYF. CDR3 DNA: TGTGCCAGCAGCTTCCTATCGGACAGGGTGGGAAACACCATATATTTT.

The chain recombines TRBV10-3 with TRBJ2-2, with 12 bases lining up with TRBD1. V shed 10 bases and J 4 bases; nucleotides not matched to a gene: 10. The CDR3 covers 16 residues. Germline CDR1 reads ENHRY; CDR2 reads SYGVKD. The CDR3 region has the DNA TGTGCCACCCGGGACAGGGGGCTTTTTGGCACCGGGGAGCTGTTTTTT. It is translated as CATRDRGLFGTGELFF.

The chain uses TRBV4-1 and TRBJ2-2, with TRBD1 identical over 8 bases. V was clipped by 1 base and J by 6 bases; unmatched bases: 7. The germline gives CDR1 MGHRA, CDR2 YSYEKL. CDR3 length: 16 amino acids. The chain's CDR3 is CASSQGQGAVAGELFF. CDR3 nucleotides: TGCGCCAGCAGCCAAGGTCAGGGGGCGGTGGCCGGGGAGCTGTTTTTT.